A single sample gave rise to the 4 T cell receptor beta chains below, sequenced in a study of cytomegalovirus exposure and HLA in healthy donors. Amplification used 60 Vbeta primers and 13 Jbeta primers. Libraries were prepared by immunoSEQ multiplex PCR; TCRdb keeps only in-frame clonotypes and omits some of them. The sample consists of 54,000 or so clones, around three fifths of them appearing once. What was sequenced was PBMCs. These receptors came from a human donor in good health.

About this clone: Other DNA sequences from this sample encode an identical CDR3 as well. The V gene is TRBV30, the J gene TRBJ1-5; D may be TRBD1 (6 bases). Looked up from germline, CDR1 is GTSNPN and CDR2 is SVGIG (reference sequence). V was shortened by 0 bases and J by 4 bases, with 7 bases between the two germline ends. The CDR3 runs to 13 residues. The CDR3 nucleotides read TGTGCCTGGAGTGTACAGGGAAATCAGCCCCAGCATTTT. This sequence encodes CAWSVQGNQPQHF.

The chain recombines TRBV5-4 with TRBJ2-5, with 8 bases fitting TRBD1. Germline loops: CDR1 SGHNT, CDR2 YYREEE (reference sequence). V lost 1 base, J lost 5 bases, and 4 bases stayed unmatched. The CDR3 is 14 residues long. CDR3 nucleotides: TGTGCCAGCAGCTTGCAGGGGGCAAGGGAGACCCAGTACTTC. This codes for CASSLQGARETQYF. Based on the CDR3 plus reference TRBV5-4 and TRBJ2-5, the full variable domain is ETGVTQSPTHLIKTRGQQVTLRCSSQSGHNTVSWYQQALGQGPQFIFQYYREEENGRGNFPPRFSGLQFPNYSSELNVNALELDDSALYLCASSLQGARETQYFGPGTRLLVL.

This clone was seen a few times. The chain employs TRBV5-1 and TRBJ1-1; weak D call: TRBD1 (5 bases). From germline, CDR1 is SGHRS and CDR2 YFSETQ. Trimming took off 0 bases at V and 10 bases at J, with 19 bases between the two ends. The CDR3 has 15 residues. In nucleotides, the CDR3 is TGCGCCAGCAGCTTGGACTTGGTGGGGACTAAGATAGCTTTCTTT. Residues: CASSLDLVGTKIAFF.

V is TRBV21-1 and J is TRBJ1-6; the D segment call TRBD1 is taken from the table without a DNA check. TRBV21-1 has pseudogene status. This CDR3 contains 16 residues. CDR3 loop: CASSISHRGRSSPLHF. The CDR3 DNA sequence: TGTGCCAGCAGCATTTCCCACAGGGGGCGAAGTTCACCCCTCCACTTT.